The 20 T cell receptor beta chains reported below all come from one sample, sequenced in a study of T-cell memory formation after mild COVID-19 (dated by TCRdb to about 2021). Library method: 5' RACE. Sequenced on an Illumina NovaSeq 6000. The public reads were run again by TCRdb, first through fastp at Q25 and then through MiXCR, and only productive beta chains were kept. Each entry merges the rows of one CDR3 protein and shows their most common DNA and genes. The sample has fewer than 90,000 distinct CDR3 sequences on record, roughly 13% of them singletons. The top ten hold less than 45% of the sample. Sequenced: PBMCs or a T cell subset sorted from them (not recorded which). These receptors all come from a man between 18 and 35 years old who had mild COVID-19 (a few samples of this study predate the infection). The sample titles of this study are shuffled in the database, so cell type and time point are left out; the donor was told from shared clones.

This clonotype showed up just a few times. The chain couples TRBV11-2 to TRBJ2-5, with a tentative D call TRBD1 (6 bases). The CDR3 covers 15 residues. Per germline, CDR1 SGHAT and CDR2 FQNNGV. Deletions cut 5 bases from V and 2 bases from J, with 15 bases between. The CDR3 protein is CASSAAGVTQETQYF. The CDR3 region has the DNA TGTGCCAGCAGCGCGGCAGGGGTCACACAAGAGACCCAGTACTTC.

There are a few counts of this clonotype. The chain couples TRBV5-5 to TRBJ1-2, with D tentatively TRBD1 (5 bases). The CDR3 consists of 15 residues. From germline, CDR1 is SGHKS and CDR2 YYEKEE (reference sequence). V lost 4 bases and J 4 bases, leaving 17 bases between the germline ends. The CDR3 sequence is CASSRTARESYGYTF. CDR3 DNA sequence: TGTGCCAGCAGCCGAACGGCCAGGGAGAGCTATGGCTACACCTTC.

This chain joins TRBV12-2 and TRBJ2-7; no check of the table's D call, TRBD2, against the DNA was made. TRBV12-2 is marked as a pseudogene. CDR3 size: 15 residues. CDR3 nucleotides: TGTGCAAGTCGCTTAGCGCGGGAGGGGGACTACGAGCAGTACTTC. The encoded protein is CASRLAREGDYEQYF.

The gene calls are TRBV5-5 and TRBJ1-5; the D is unclear. Germline V gene lookup returns CDR1 SGHKS and CDR2 YYEKEE (reference sequence). There are 15 residues in the CDR3. Trimming shortened V by 1 base and J by 1 base, and 9 bases separated the two germline ends. The CDR3 region is CASSLRGLSNQPQHF. In nucleotides, the CDR3 is TGTGCCAGCAGCTTGCGCGGCCTCAGCAATCAGCCCCAGCATTTT.

This clonotype showed up just a few times. The chain couples TRBV9 to TRBJ1-1; TRBD1 aligns across 7 bases. The length of the CDR3 is 14 residues. Looked up from germline, CDR1 is SGDLS and CDR2 is YYNGEE. After removal of 4 bases from V and 5 bases from J, the junction contained 8 bases not matched to a gene. The CDR3: CASSPGDRVTEAFF. CDR3 DNA: TGTGCCAGCAGCCCGGGAGACAGGGTGACTGAAGCTTTCTTT. Full variable domain (missing parts from reference TRBV9 and TRBJ1-1): DSGVTQTPKHLITATGQRVTLRCSPRSGDLSVYWYQQSLDQGLQFLIQYYNGEERAKGNILERFSAQQFPDLHSELNLSSLELGDSALYFCASSPGDRVTEAFFGQGTRLTVV.

This clonotype came up a few times. The chain has TRBV29-1 and TRBJ2-2, with 9 bases fitting TRBD1. CDR1 is SQVTM and CDR2 is ANQGSEA in the germline V gene. V shed 7 bases and J 6 bases; nucleotides not matched to a gene: 9. The CDR3 consists of 14 residues. The CDR3: CSGRTGGRAGELFF. CDR3 sequence (DNA): TGCAGCGGCCGTACAGGGGGCAGGGCCGGGGAGCTGTTTTTT.

This clonotype has ten or more counts. The CDR3 here is CASSYGGGQPQHF. CDR3 in DNA: TGTGCCAGCAGTTACGGGGGCGGACAGCCCCAGCATTTT. The V gene is TRBV6-5, the J gene TRBJ1-5; D possibly corresponds to TRBD1 (6 bases). Germline V CDR1 and CDR2: MNHEY, SVGAGI. This CDR3 is 13 amino acids long. Trimming cost V 2 bases and J 7 bases, with 9 bases left between them.

This chain links TRBV12-3 or TRBV12-4 with TRBJ2-5; D is undetermined. The CDR3 has 13 residues. The V and J ends lost 7 bases and 5 bases respectively, with 14 bases between them. CDR3 sequence reads: CASTPNVGETQYF. The DNA for the CDR3 is TGTGCCAGCACCCCAAACGTAGGGGAGACCCAGTACTTC.

This sequence joins TRBV5-1 and TRBJ2-1; D unclear. From germline, CDR1 is SGHRS and CDR2 YFSETQ. The V and J ends lost 1 base and 5 bases respectively, with 13 bases between them. This CDR3 is 15 amino acids long. CDR3 amino acids: CASSLFRAGHNEQFF. Written as DNA, the CDR3 is TGCGCCAGCAGCTTGTTCCGGGCTGGCCACAATGAGCAGTTCTTC.

This chain uses TRBV7-8 with TRBJ1-6; perhaps TRBD1 as D (6 bases). Germline values: CDR1 SGHVS, CDR2 FQNEAQ. The V gene lost 4 bases and the J gene lost 4 bases, with 17 bases spanning the gap. CDR3 size: 17 residues. The CDR3 here is CASSSLRGYEYNSPLHF. CDR3 DNA: TGTGCCAGCAGCTCACTGAGGGGGTACGAATATAATTCACCCCTCCACTTT. Drawing the rest from reference TRBV7-8 and TRBJ1-6, the complete variable domain is GAGVSQSPRYKVAKRGQDVALRCDPISGHVSLFWYQQALGQGPEFLTYFQNEAQLDKSGLPSDRFFAERPEGSVSTLKIQRTQQEDSAVYLCASSSLRGYEYNSPLHFGNGTRLTVT.

In its sample, this clonotype was seen a few times. The chain recombines TRBV6-9 with TRBJ2-7; unclear D gene. CDR3 length: 11 amino acids. In germline, CDR1 is MNHGY, CDR2 SVAAGI. V was cut by 8 bases and J by 3 bases, with 8 bases left in between. The CDR3 loop is CASDEIYEQYV. In DNA, the CDR3 is TGTGCCAGCGATGAAATCTACGAGCAGTACGTC.

The chain recombines TRBV7-2 with TRBJ1-2, with unresolved D. Germline loops: CDR1 SGHTA, CDR2 FQGNSA. CDR3 length: 15 amino acids. V lost 1 base and J lost 1, with 10 bases in between. CDR3 in DNA: TGTGCCAGCAGCTTAGAGGTCGGGTTTAACTATGGCTACACCTTC. Protein sequence: CASSLEVGFNYGYTF. The full variable domain, its missing parts supplied by reference TRBV7-2 and TRBJ1-2, is GAGVSQSPSNKVTEKGKDVELRCDPISGHTALYWYRQSLGQGLEFLIYFQGNSAPDKSGLPSDRFSAERTGGSVSTLTIQRTQQEDSAVYLCASSLEVGFNYGYTFGSGTRLTVV.

The chain joins TRBV15 to TRBJ2-7, with D perhaps TRBD1 (5 bases). This CDR3 comprises 14 residues. Deletions cut 2 bases from V and 5 bases from J, with 13 bases between. CDR1 and CDR2 from the germline V gene are LNHNV and YYDKDF (reference sequence). The CDR3 DNA sequence: TGTGCCACCAGCAGAAGGCAGGGATCGAACGAGCAGTACTTC. This codes for CATSRRQGSNEQYF.

The chain is built from TRBV20-1 and TRBJ2-7; maybe TRBD1 (6 bases). Germline CDR1 is DFQATT and CDR2 is SNEGSKA (reference sequence). V gave up 6 bases and J gave up 2 bases, with 14 bases separating them. CDR3 length equals 13 residues. The CDR3 nucleotides read TGCAGTGCGGACAGTTGTCGTACCTACGAGCAGTACGTC. It translates to CSADSCRTYEQYV.

Many counts were recorded for this clonotype. V gene TRBV27 combines with J gene TRBJ2-2; D is perhaps TRBD2 (6 bases). The ends were cut back, 8 bases at V and 4 bases at J, with 20 bases in the middle. Germline CDR1 and CDR2: MNHEY and SMNVEV (reference sequence). This CDR3 region has 16 residues. The CDR3 sequence is CASRSRRGEGTGELFF. The CDR3 DNA sequence: TGTGCCAGCCGGAGCCGACGCGGGGAAGGCACCGGGGAGCTGTTTTTT.

The chain couples TRBV7-9 to TRBJ2-7; TRBD1 might be the D (5 bases). The germline CDR1 and CDR2 sequences are SEHNR and FQNEAQ (reference sequence). The length of the CDR3 is 17 residues. The ends were cut back, 0 bases at V and 0 bases at J, with 15 bases in the middle. The CDR3 spells CASSLAEDRSFSYEQYF. As DNA, the CDR3 is TGTGCCAGCAGCTTAGCCGAAGACAGATCCTTCTCCTACGAGCAGTACTTC.

The chain joins TRBV7-3 to TRBJ1-1; D is unresolved. Trimming pared 2 bases from V and 1 base from J, leaving 5 bases between. Germline assignment: CDR1 SGHTA and CDR2 FQGTGA. This CDR3 contains 13 residues. CDR3 sequence reads: CASSLARNTEAFF. For the CDR3, the DNA is TGTGCCAGCAGCTTAGCCCGGAACACTGAAGCTTTCTTT.

This clonotype was picked up a small number of times. The J gene is TRBJ2-7, the V gene TRBV21-1; the table's D call, TRBD2, was not checked against the DNA. TRBV21-1 is given as a pseudogene. This CDR3 has 16 residues. This CDR3 reads CASSKVRQGVDYEQYF. Written as DNA, the CDR3 is TGTGCCAGCAGCAAAGTACGGCAGGGTGTAGATTACGAGCAGTACTTC.

The CDR3: CASTPGQGYEQYF. CDR3 DNA sequence: TGTGCCAGTACGCCGGGACAGGGATACGAGCAGTACTTC. This chain joins TRBV19 and TRBJ2-7, with TRBD1 matching 9 bases. The junction had 5 bases not matched to a gene; V was cut back by 7 bases and J by 4 bases. The germline V gene has CDR1 LNHDA and CDR2 SQIVND (reference sequence). This CDR3 has 13 amino acids.

This clonotype was observed a handful of times. The V and J genes are TRBV21-1 and TRBJ1-6; the table's D call, TRBD1, has no DNA check behind it. TRBV21-1 corresponds to a pseudogene. CDR3 size: 14 residues. CDR3 residues: CARHRDRFNSPLHF. The CDR3 nucleotides read TGTGCCAGACACCGGGACAGGTTTAATTCACCCCTCCACTTT.